This T cell receptor beta chain was sequenced during a study of radiation and T cells in renal cell carcinoma. TCRdb keeps only in-frame clones here, not all; method: immunoSEQ multiplex PCR. The sample lists around 60,000 clones, around 81% occurring once. Time point indicated: blood 2 weeks post-SBRT. Described treatment: 15 Gy SBRT to primary tumor, nephrectomy 4 weeks later. This renal cell carcinoma was of the clear cell type. V lost 3 bases to trimming and J lost 2 bases; unmatched junction nucleotides: 5. The CDR3 sequence is 15 residues long. Germline-derived CDR1 and CDR2 are MGHDK and SYGVNS. This clone was counted only a few times. Its antigen is unidentified. General study points: In blood, top tumor clones expanded by 2 weeks, shrinking by 4.

The sequences come from blood, collected from a patient whose treatment included radiotherapy and nephrectomy. This chain uses TRBV25-1 with TRBJ2-3; 7 positions match TRBD2. The receptor was isolated from a man aged 60 to 69 with renal cell carcinoma. The CDR3 DNA follows: TGTGCCAGCAGTGATGGGCGGGGGTTCACAGATACGCAGTATTTT. Translation: CASSDGRGFTDTQYF.